One sample yielded the 20 T cell receptor beta chains listed below, sequenced in a study of CD8 T cells in ankylosing spondylitis. Their antigens are not known. TCRdb used MiXCR to reprocess the 5' RACE reads, holding one entry per CDR3 protein. Of about 220,000 distinct CDR3 sequences listed, more than 5.5% are singletons. The study, taken as a whole, reports: For ankylosing spondylitis blood, a TCR beta motif of seven to nine highly homologous variants appeared characteristic.

Sequencing was carried out using blood, either unsorted or a sorted T cell fraction (not recorded which). These receptors originate from a male donor with ankylosing spondylitis.

The genes are TRBV28 and TRBJ2-7; D gene ambiguous. Per the germline V gene, CDR1 is MDHEN and CDR2 is SYDVKM. This CDR3 has 14 residues. The V gene lost 6 bases and the J gene lost 9 bases, with 21 bases spanning the gap. This CDR3 reads CASSPDRTLRGQYF. The CDR3 nucleotides read TGTGCCAGCAGCCCGGACCGAACCTTACGAGGGCAGTACTTC.

This clonotype was detected many times. The rearrangement joins TRBV18 to TRBJ2-2, with D hard to call. Germline V lookup: CDR1 KGHSH, CDR2 LQKENI. Trimming took 8 bases from V and 0 from J, leaving 7 bases between them. The CDR3 is made up of 13 amino acids. CDR3 sequence reads: CASRRANTGELFF. The CDR3 DNA reads TGTGCCAGCCGCCGGGCGAACACCGGGGAGCTGTTTTTT.

This clonotype was found a few times. The V call is TRBV7-9, the J call TRBJ2-3; D possibly corresponds to TRBD2 (6 bases). CDR1 and CDR2 (germline): SEHNR, FQNEAQ (reference sequence). The V end lost 4 bases, the J end lost 2 bases, and 10 bases lay between the germline ends. CDR3 length equals 14 residues. The CDR3 DNA follows: TGTGCCAGCAGCTCGGGGGTTATCACAGATACGCAGTATTTT. Translation gives CASSSGVITDTQYF. Looking up the rest from reference TRBV7-9 and TRBJ2-3 gives the full variable domain: DTGVSQNPRHKITKRGQNVTFRCDPISEHNRLYWYRQTLGQGPEFLTYFQNEAQLEKSRLLSDRFSAERPKGSFSTLEIQRTEQGDSAMYLCASSSGVITDTQYFGPGTRLTVL.

This clonotype has at least ten counts. J is TRBJ1-1 and V is TRBV3-1, with D unclear. V shed 4 bases and J shed 5 bases, with 8 bases lying between them. CDR3 size: 12 residues. Looked up from germline, CDR1 is LGHDT and CDR2 is YNNKEL (reference sequence). The CDR3 bases are TGTGCCAGCAGCCCTGCGGGGACTGAAGCTTTCTTT. Its translation is CASSPAGTEAFF.

This clonotype was observed many times. V is TRBV5-1 and J is TRBJ2-3; the D gene is possibly TRBD2 (5 bases). The CDR3 loop spans 18 amino acids. Germline-derived CDR1 and CDR2 are SGHRS and YFSETQ. The V end was cut by 5 bases, the J end by 1 base, with 23 bases between. The CDR3 coding sequence is TGCGCCAGCAGTATTGGGTTTGTAGCGAAAGACGGCACAGATACGCAGTATTTT. Translating gives CASSIGFVAKDGTDTQYF.

This clonotype was seen more than once but under ten times. This rearrangement joins TRBV11-2 to TRBJ2-7; tentative D call: TRBD1 (5 bases). The V and J ends lost 6 bases and 2 bases respectively, with 11 bases between them. There are 13 residues in the CDR3. Germline loops: CDR1 SGHAT, CDR2 FQNNGV. CDR3 DNA sequence: TGTGCCAGCAGGTACTTAGGGGCCTACGAGCAGTACTTC. It is translated as CASRYLGAYEQYF. The entire variable domain, with the rest obtained from reference TRBV11-2 and TRBJ2-7, is as follows: EAGVAQSPRYKIIEKRQSVAFWCNPISGHATLYWYQQILGQGPKLLIQFQNNGVVDDSQLPKDRFSAERLKGVDSTLKIQPAKLEDSAVYLCASRYLGAYEQYFGPGTRLTVT.

There are a few counts of this clonotype. This chain links TRBV4-1 with TRBJ2-7; 8 bases are a match to TRBD1. This CDR3 contains 16 residues. Germline CDR1 is MGHRA and CDR2 is YSYEKL. V dropped 1 base and J dropped 4; count of bases not matched to a gene: 9. CDR3 nucleotides: TGCGCCAGCAGCCAAGTGGTGGACAGGGTGCGATACGAGCAGTACTTC. It specifies CASSQVVDRVRYEQYF.

This clonotype was seen more than once but under ten times. V and J are TRBV28 and TRBJ2-1; D perhaps matches TRBD2 (5 bases). Germline-derived CDR1 and CDR2 are MDHEN and SYDVKM. The V end was cut by 3 bases, the J end by 8 bases, with 17 bases between. This CDR3 region has 15 residues. CDR3 in amino acids: CASSFLGSDVDEQFF. CDR3 DNA sequence: TGTGCCAGCAGTTTCCTTGGGAGTGACGTGGATGAGCAGTTCTTC.

There are many counts of this clonotype. V and J are TRBV28 and TRBJ2-5; D not resolved. This CDR3 comprises 12 residues. V was shortened by 10 bases and J by 2 bases, with 11 bases between the two germline ends. CDR1 MDHEN and CDR2 SYDVKM come from the germline V gene. This CDR3 reads CAIGPSQETQYF. As DNA, the CDR3 is TGTGCCATCGGACCATCTCAAGAGACCCAGTACTTC.

In its sample, this clonotype was seen many times. V is TRBV20-1 and J is TRBJ2-1; 9 bases align to TRBD2. V dropped 0 bases and J dropped 5; count of bases not matched to a gene: 5. The CDR3 runs to 15 residues. CDR1 is DFQATT, CDR2 SNEGSKA, per germline (reference sequence). The CDR3 sequence is CSARDGGLAHNEQFF. CDR3 DNA sequence: TGCAGTGCTAGAGATGGGGGACTAGCTCACAATGAGCAGTTCTTC.

This clonotype has ten or more counts. The rearrangement uses TRBV5-1 and TRBJ1-2, with a possible D match to TRBD1 (5 bases). Germline V CDR1 and CDR2: SGHRS, YFSETQ. This CDR3 comprises 13 residues. V gave up 2 bases and J gave up 1 base, with 6 bases separating them. The CDR3 nucleotides read TGCGCCAGCAGCTTTGACAGTAACTATGGCTACACCTTC. This gives the protein CASSFDSNYGYTF.

Ten or more counts support this clonotype. The V call is TRBV6-1, the J call TRBJ2-1, with TRBD1 matching over 9 bases. CDR3 length equals 13 residues. The germline CDR1 and CDR2 sequences are MNHNS and SASEGT. The junction had 4 bases not matched to a gene; V was cut back by 6 bases and J by 7 bases. Written as DNA, the CDR3 is TGTGCCAGCAGCCCCGGGACAGGGAATGAGCAGTTCTTC. Translating it yields CASSPGTGNEQFF.

This clonotype was seen many times. J is TRBJ1-6 and V is TRBV5-1, with D possibly TRBD1 on 6 matching bases. CDR1 and CDR2 from the germline V gene are SGHRS and YFSETQ. V shed 1 base and J shed 7 bases, with 12 bases lying between them. CDR3 length: 15 residues. The CDR3 DNA sequence: TGCGCCAGCAGCTTGAGTGGACAGTTAAATTCACCCCTCCACTTT. This translates into CASSLSGQLNSPLHF. Together with reference TRBV5-1 and TRBJ1-6, the CDR3 gives the full variable domain: KAGVTQTPRYLIKTRGQQVTLSCSPISGHRSVSWYQQTPGQGLQFLFEYFSETQRNKGNFPGRFSGRQFSNSRSEMNVSTLELGDSALYLCASSLSGQLNSPLHFGNGTRLTVT.

This clonotype came up many times. The rearrangement uses TRBV28 and TRBJ2-7; D not resolved. Trimming removed 6 bases at V and 9 bases at J, with 24 bases between. The CDR3 is made up of 15 amino acids. Germline CDR1 reads MDHEN; CDR2 reads SYDVKM. This CDR3 is CASSRQSSASNWQYF. CDR3 bases: TGTGCCAGCAGCCGTCAGTCTTCTGCCTCAAATTGGCAGTACTTC.

V and J are TRBV12-3 or TRBV12-4 and TRBJ1-4; D not resolved. The CDR3 consists of 11 residues. Trimming shortened V by 6 bases and J by 8 bases, and 7 bases separated the two germline ends. CDR3 sequence reads: CASRSEEKLFF. CDR3 DNA sequence: TGTGCCAGCAGGTCGGAAGAAAAACTGTTTTTT.

This clonotype was seen repeatedly, ten times or more. This sequence joins TRBV5-5 and TRBJ2-7; D is perhaps TRBD2 (5 bases). The CDR3 is 14 residues long. V lost 2 bases and J 5 bases, leaving 14 bases between the germline ends. The germline V gene encodes CDR1 SGHKS and CDR2 YYEKEE (reference sequence). DNA for the CDR3: TGTGCCAGCAGCTTCCCGGGTTTGGAGGACGAGCAGTACTTC. Translating it yields CASSFPGLEDEQYF.

The rearrangement uses TRBV18 and TRBJ1-6; tentative D call: TRBD1 (6 bases). Germline V lookup: CDR1 KGHSH, CDR2 LQKENI. Trimming pared 2 bases from V and 10 bases from J, leaving 15 bases between. The CDR3 covers 15 residues. This CDR3 is CASSPRGAEGSPLHF. CDR3 sequence (DNA): TGTGCCAGCTCACCAAGGGGGGCAGAAGGGTCACCCCTCCACTTT.

This clonotype was found a few times. The genes are TRBV6-5 and TRBJ2-1; 10 nucleotides agree with TRBD1. This CDR3 is 14 amino acids long. The germline gives CDR1 MNHEY, CDR2 SVGAGI. The J segment lost 4 bases and the V segment lost 6 bases, leaving 3 bases of the junction unmatched. The DNA for the CDR3 is TGTGCCAGCAGCAGGGACAGGGGATACAATGAGCAGTTCTTC. Protein sequence: CASSRDRGYNEQFF.

The table lists this clonotype with many counts. The chain links TRBV21-1 to TRBJ2-7; TRBD1 reflects the table's D call only, with no check against the DNA. TRBV21-1 is a pseudogene locus. The CDR3 contains 15 residues. CDR3 in amino acids: CASSAGSRGAYEQYF. CDR3 nucleotide sequence: TGTGCCAGCAGCGCGGGGAGCCGGGGAGCCTACGAGCAGTACTTC.

This clonotype was recorded at least ten times. The CDR3 sequence is CASSLGNPAYNEQFF. Here the CDR3 DNA reads TGTGCCAGCAGTTTGGGCAACCCTGCCTACAATGAGCAGTTCTTC. The gene calls are TRBV27 and TRBJ2-1; no firm D call. The CDR3 has 15 residues. V gave up 3 bases and J gave up 2 bases, with 11 bases separating them. CDR1 and CDR2 (germline): MNHEY, SMNVEV (reference sequence).